A selection of T cell receptor beta chains follows, all from one sample in a study of cytomegalovirus exposure and HLA in healthy donors. Sequenced by immunoSEQ multiplex PCR; TCRdb stores in-frame clones only, minus some. The sample records 95,000 to 100,000 clones, more than 70% being singletons. The specimen was PBMCs. Every receptor here comes from a man aged 25 to 45 in good health and CMV-seronegative. CDR3s include the opening cysteine and the closing phenylalanine or tryptophan. The D gene is left open where the match is weak. Clone sizes are given selectively: once, few, many, or a class where the clone is expanded.

clone size: NA
V gene: TRBV11-2
D gene: NA
J gene: TRBJ2-2
CDR3 length: 18
CDR3 DNA: TGTGCCAGCAGCCACGTCCTGGGGCGATCGAGACGGGCCGGGGAGCTGTTTTTT
CDR3 protein: CASSHVLGRSRRAGELFF

clone size: NA
V gene: TRBV9
D gene: TRBD1
J gene: TRBJ2-2
CDR3 length: 15
CDR3 DNA: TGTGCCAGCAGCTATGGACAGGGGAACACCGGGGAGCTGTTTTTT
CDR3 protein: CASSYGQGNTGELFF

clone size: NA
V gene: TRBV7-8
D gene: NA
J gene: TRBJ2-7
CDR3 length: 14
CDR3 DNA: TGTGCCAGCAGCCCAAAACAGGGTACCTACGAGCAGTACTTC
CDR3 protein: CASSPKQGTYEQYF

clone size: NA
V gene: TRBV10-2
D gene: TRBD2
J gene: TRBJ2-2
CDR3 length: 15
CDR3 DNA: TGCGCCAGCAGTGATGGTAGCGGGAGACGGCGGGAGCTGTTTTTT
CDR3 protein: CASSDGSGRRRELFF

clone size: NA
V gene: TRBV7-2
D gene: TRBD2
J gene: TRBJ2-7
CDR3 length: 18
CDR3 DNA: TGTGCCAGCAGCGTAAGCCCTCCCGGACTAGCGGAGAGCTACGAGCAGTACTTC
CDR3 protein: CASSVSPPGLAESYEQYF

clone size: NA
V gene: TRBV9
D gene: NA
J gene: TRBJ2-5
CDR3 length: 14
CDR3 DNA: TGTGCCAGCAGTGAGTCAGGGGCGTTGGAGACCCAGTACTTC
CDR3 protein: CASSESGALETQYF

clone size: NA
V gene: TRBV5-4
D gene: TRBD2
J gene: TRBJ2-1
CDR3 length: 15
CDR3 DNA: TGTGCCAGCAGCACTGGACTAGCGGGTTACAATGAGCAGTTCTTC
CDR3 protein: CASSTGLAGYNEQFF

clone size: NA
V gene: TRBV6-5
D gene: NA
J gene: TRBJ1-1
CDR3 length: 15
CDR3 DNA: TGTGCAACCTCGTATGGCGAGGGTTTCGGCACTGAAGCTTTCTTT
CDR3 protein: CATSYGEGFGTEAFF

clone size: few
V gene: TRBV5-1
D gene: NA
J gene: TRBJ2-7
CDR3 length: 14
CDR3 DNA: TGCGCCAGCAGCTTGGTCGGGGGATCCTACGAGCAGTACTTC
CDR3 protein: CASSLVGGSYEQYF

clone size: NA
V gene: TRBV4-1
D gene: TRBD1
J gene: TRBJ2-1
CDR3 length: 18
CDR3 DNA: TGCGCCAGCAGCCAAGATTCTCTCCCGGGACAGAGTTCGGGTGAGCAGTTCTTC
CDR3 protein: CASSQDSLPGQSSGEQFF

clone size: NA
V gene: TRBV29-1
D gene: TRBD2
J gene: TRBJ2-7
CDR3 length: 12
CDR3 DNA: TGCAGCGTACTAGCGCCGCCCTACGAGCAGTACTTC
CDR3 protein: CSVLAPPYEQYF

clone size: NA
V gene: TRBV19
D gene: NA
J gene: TRBJ2-3
CDR3 length: 14
CDR3 DNA: TGTGCCAGTTCTCGCGGGGACTGGTCAGATACGCAGTATTTT
CDR3 protein: CASSRGDWSDTQYF

clone size: few
V gene: TRBV5-8
D gene: NA
J gene: TRBJ1-6
CDR3 length: 12
CDR3 DNA: TGTGCCAGCAGCTCGGGGGGATCACCCCTCCACTTT
CDR3 protein: CASSSGGSPLHF

clone size: few
V gene: TRBV28
D gene: NA
J gene: TRBJ2-7
CDR3 length: 14
CDR3 DNA: TGTGCCAGCAGTTTGGCGGGACAGTACTACGAGCAGTACTTC
CDR3 protein: CASSLAGQYYEQYF